These T cell receptor beta chains were read from a single sample in a study of OX40 agonist ivuxolimab in advanced cancers. TCRdb's copy holds only in-frame clones and misses some; the assay was immunoSEQ multiplex PCR. The sample has about 24,000 clones, about 76% seen once. The input for sequencing was CD4+ or CD8+ T cells sorted from blood, taken in a trial of the OX40 agonist ivuxolimab. The receptor source for this set is an adult with an advanced solid tumor such as melanoma, head and neck, liver or kidney cancer. Both conserved end residues are part of each CDR3. Fields, in order: J gene, D gene, clone size, V gene, CDR3 protein, CDR3 DNA. A D gene is named only where the DNA matches it firmly. Clone size appears in some rows only: once, few, many, or a class for an expanded clone.

J: TRBJ2-3
D: .
size: .
V: TRBV5-6
CDR3: CASSLAGTRSTDTQYF
DNA: TGTGCCAGCAGCCTGGCGGGGACACGTAGCACAGATACGCAGTATTTT

J: TRBJ2-7
D: .
size: .
V: TRBV14
CDR3: CASSQVARQYF
DNA: TGTGCCAGCAGCCAAGTAGCGAGGCAGTACTTC

J: TRBJ1-5
D: .
size: .
V: TRBV7-2
CDR3: CASSSGVRPQHF
DNA: TGTGCCAGCAGCTCCGGAGTTCGGCCCCAGCATTTT

J: TRBJ1-1
D: .
size: .
V: TRBV4-3
CDR3: CASSQDPRVSEAFF
DNA: TGCGCCAGCAGCCAAGATCCGAGGGTGAGTGAAGCTTTCTTT

J: TRBJ1-1
D: .
size: .
V: TRBV18
CDR3: CASSLRHEGDMNTEAFF
DNA: TGTGCCAGCTCCCTCCGCCATGAGGGAGATATGAACACTGAAGCTTTCTTT

J: TRBJ2-5
D: TRBD1
size: once
V: TRBV7-3
CDR3: CASSDRGRGEETQYF
DNA: TGTGCCAGCAGCGACAGGGGGCGAGGGGAAGAGACCCAGTACTTC

J: TRBJ1-3
D: .
size: .
V: TRBV6-6
CDR3: CASSNGISGNTIYF
DNA: TGTGCCAGCAGCAACGGGATCTCTGGAAACACCATATATTTT

J: TRBJ1-1
D: .
size: .
V: TRBV28
CDR3: CASSTTGLMEAFF
DNA: TGTGCCAGCAGTACTACAGGGTTAATGGAAGCTTTCTTT

J: TRBJ2-1
D: .
size: .
V: TRBV19
CDR3: CASTIRGGGEQFF
DNA: TGTGCCAGTACCATTCGCGGGGGCGGTGAGCAGTTCTTC

J: TRBJ2-3
D: .
size: .
V: TRBV19
CDR3: CASSMAAGLTDTQYF
DNA: TGTGCCAGTAGTATGGCCGCGGGTTTAACAGATACGCAGTATTTT

J: TRBJ1-4
D: .
size: .
V: TRBV6-5
CDR3: CASRDSSNEKLFF
DNA: TGTGCCAGCAGGGACAGTAGTAATGAAAAACTGTTTTTT

J: TRBJ1-4
D: TRBD1
size: .
V: TRBV7-6
CDR3: CASSLGGQGFEKLFF
DNA: TGTGCCAGCAGCTTAGGAGGACAGGGGTTTGAAAAACTGTTTTTT

J: TRBJ1-2
D: .
size: .
V: TRBV4-2
CDR3: CASSLRGQGNNYGYTF
DNA: TGTGCCAGCAGCCTAAGGGGCCAGGGAAACAACTATGGCTACACCTTC

J: TRBJ1-1
D: .
size: .
V: TRBV27
CDR3: CASSLYRGKAFF
DNA: TGTGCCAGCAGTTTATATCGTGGGAAAGCTTTCTTT

J: TRBJ2-7
D: .
size: few
V: TRBV7-9
CDR3: CASSLVSGVGAYEQYF
DNA: TGTGCCAGCAGCTTAGTATCTGGGGTAGGGGCCTACGAGCAGTACTTC

J: TRBJ1-1
D: TRBD1
size: .
V: TRBV7-2
CDR3: CASSLKVAGGEAFF
DNA: TGTGCCAGCAGCTTAAAAGTGGCAGGGGGCGAAGCTTTCTTT

J: TRBJ1-2
D: TRBD1
size: .
V: TRBV5-1
CDR3: CASRLDRGPGYTF
DNA: TGCGCCAGCAGACTTGACAGGGGGCCTGGCTACACCTTC

J: TRBJ2-1
D: .
size: .
V: TRBV6-4
CDR3: CASSDSGTNEQFF
DNA: TGTGCCAGCAGTGATTCTGGGACTAATGAGCAGTTCTTC

J: TRBJ1-1
D: .
size: .
V: TRBV2
CDR3: CASSDRDLLDGTEAFF
DNA: TGTGCCAGCAGTGACAGGGACCTACTAGATGGCACTGAAGCTTTCTTT

J: TRBJ2-5
D: TRBD2
size: few
V: TRBV9
CDR3: CASSVAGGASGETQYF
DNA: TGTGCCAGCAGCGTAGCCGGGGGGGCCTCTGGGGAGACCCAGTACTTC

J: TRBJ2-1
D: .
size: .
V: TRBV19
CDR3: CASSIGAGISNNEQFF
DNA: TGTGCCAGTAGTATAGGGGCGGGGATCTCCAACAATGAGCAGTTCTTC

J: TRBJ2-7
D: .
size: .
V: TRBV6-5
CDR3: CASSYSRQPPYEQYF
DNA: TGTGCCAGCAGTTACTCACGGCAGCCCCCCTACGAGCAGTACTTC

J: TRBJ1-1
D: .
size: .
V: TRBV2
CDR3: CASSRVRNTEAFF
DNA: TGTGCCAGCAGTCGGGTCAGAAACACTGAAGCTTTCTTT

J: TRBJ2-1
D: .
size: .
V: TRBV7-3
CDR3: CASSLTKDTEKQFF
DNA: TGTGCCAGCAGCTTAACGAAGGACACGGAGAAGCAGTTCTTC

J: TRBJ1-2
D: .
size: .
V: TRBV6-1
CDR3: CASSDRASYGYTF
DNA: TGTGCCAGCAGTGACAGGGCTTCCTATGGCTACACCTTC

J: TRBJ2-7
D: .
size: .
V: TRBV7-9
CDR3: CASSPHELPPYEQYF
DNA: TGTGCCAGCAGCCCCCATGAGTTGCCTCCCTACGAGCAGTACTTC

J: TRBJ2-3
D: .
size: .
V: TRBV5-6
CDR3: CASSLAFRGADTQYF
DNA: TGTGCCAGCAGCTTGGCTTTCAGGGGAGCAGATACGCAGTATTTT

J: TRBJ2-7
D: .
size: .
V: TRBV14
CDR3: CASSLGQSLVDEQYF
DNA: TGTGCCAGCAGCCTTGGACAGTCTCTGGTCGACGAGCAGTACTTC

J: TRBJ2-7
D: .
size: .
V: TRBV4-2
CDR3: CASSQVAQAYEQYF
DNA: TGTGCCAGCAGCCAAGTAGCACAGGCTTACGAGCAGTACTTC

J: TRBJ1-1
D: TRBD1
size: .
V: TRBV19
CDR3: CASSDDRDTEAFF
DNA: TGTGCCAGTAGTGACGACAGGGACACTGAAGCTTTCTTT

J: TRBJ1-4
D: .
size: .
V: TRBV6-5
CDR3: CASSYHDLAQGKLFF
DNA: TGTGCCAGCAGTTACCACGACCTAGCCCAGGGAAAACTGTTTTTT